A selection of T cell receptor beta chains follows, all from one sample in a study of blood T cell repertoires in COVID-19. TCRdb's copy holds only in-frame clones and misses some; the assay was immunoSEQ multiplex PCR. The sample lists some 250,000 clones, around 90% seen once, with 0.65% to 0.8% in the top ten. Sequencing was carried out using peripheral blood. Source of these receptors: a human donor in a cohort sampled during active COVID-19. Each CDR3 is given with its conserved first and last residue. The D gene is left open where the match is weak. Not every row has a clone size; where given, it reads once, few, many or a size class.

size: -
D: TRBD1
V: TRBV28
J: TRBJ1-1
CDR3: CASSLVSRQGGKAFF
DNA: TGTGCCAGCAGTTTAGTCTCCAGGCAGGGGGGCAAAGCTTTCTTT

size: -
D: -
V: TRBV28
J: TRBJ1-4
CDR3: CASRFGGSNEKLFF
DNA: TGTGCCAGCAGGTTTGGGGGGTCTAATGAAAAACTGTTTTTT

size: -
D: -
V: TRBV24-1
J: TRBJ2-7
CDR3: CATSDFADTYEQYF
DNA: TGTGCCACCAGTGATTTCGCGGATACCTACGAGCAGTACTTC

size: -
D: TRBD2
V: TRBV11-3
J: TRBJ2-3
CDR3: CASTLSERGGALTDTQYF
DNA: TGTGCCAGCACCCTCTCCGAGCGCGGGGGGGCCCTGACAGATACGCAGTATTTT

size: -
D: -
V: TRBV4-1
J: TRBJ2-6
CDR3: CASSQGRVSRQYSGANVLTF
DNA: TGCGCCAGCAGCCAGGGGCGTGTCAGCCGACAATACTCTGGGGCCAACGTCCTGACTTTC

size: -
D: -
V: TRBV11-2
J: TRBJ1-3
CDR3: CASSLDQFGNTIYF
DNA: TGTGCCAGCAGCTTAGACCAATTTGGAAACACCATATATTTT

size: -
D: TRBD1
V: TRBV28
J: TRBJ1-5
CDR3: CASSIGQGSLKPQHF
DNA: TGTGCCAGCAGTATCGGACAGGGCAGTTTGAAGCCCCAGCATTTT

size: -
D: TRBD1
V: TRBV7-6
J: TRBJ1-1
CDR3: CASSYRQGPLNTEAFF
DNA: TGTGCCAGCAGCTATCGACAGGGGCCACTGAACACTGAAGCTTTCTTT

size: -
D: -
V: TRBV7-2
J: TRBJ2-4
CDR3: CASSLLYRPVAKNIQYF
DNA: TGTGCCAGCAGCTTACTATACAGGCCCGTAGCCAAAAACATTCAGTACTTC

size: once
D: TRBD1
V: TRBV3-1/TRBV3-2
J: TRBJ2-6
CDR3: CASSQDPGGSGANVLTF
DNA: TGTGCCAGCAGCCAAGACCCAGGGGGCTCTGGGGCCAACGTCCTGACTTTC

size: -
D: -
V: TRBV6-5
J: TRBJ1-1
CDR3: CASSYLDRLNTEAFF
DNA: TGTGCCAGCAGTTACTTGGACAGACTGAACACTGAAGCTTTCTTT

size: few
D: -
V: TRBV7-9
J: TRBJ2-2
CDR3: CASILGTQGDTGELFF
DNA: TGTGCCAGCATTCTGGGGACACAGGGTGACACCGGGGAGCTGTTTTTT

size: -
D: -
V: TRBV4-3
J: TRBJ2-1
CDR3: CASRRGSSYNEQFF
DNA: TGCGCCAGCCGACGGGGGAGCTCCTACAATGAGCAGTTCTTC

size: -
D: TRBD1
V: TRBV28
J: TRBJ2-7
CDR3: CASSKIGTGDFYEQYF
DNA: TGTGCCAGCAGCAAAATAGGGACAGGGGATTTTTACGAGCAGTACTTC

size: -
D: -
V: TRBV5-4
J: TRBJ1-5
CDR3: CASSSGLNQPQHF
DNA: TGTGCCAGCAGCTCAGGACTGAATCAGCCCCAGCATTTT

size: -
D: TRBD1
V: TRBV5-4
J: TRBJ2-7
CDR3: CASSWGQGYEQYF
DNA: TGTGCCAGCAGTTGGGGACAGGGCTACGAGCAGTACTTC

size: -
D: -
V: TRBV5-5
J: TRBJ1-6
CDR3: CASSLAPRRDSPLHF
DNA: TGTGCCAGCAGCTTGGCTCCACGGCGGGATTCACCCCTCCACTTT

size: -
D: -
V: TRBV18
J: TRBJ1-1
CDR3: CASSKMDGSVMNTEAFF
DNA: TGTGCCAGTTCAAAAATGGACGGGAGTGTAATGAACACTGAAGCTTTCTTT

size: -
D: TRBD1
V: TRBV4-3
J: TRBJ1-6
CDR3: CASSQDLAGGYNSPLHF
DNA: TGCGCCAGCAGCCAAGATCTGGCAGGGGGCTATAATTCACCCCTCCACTTT

size: few
D: TRBD1
V: TRBV19
J: TRBJ1-6
CDR3: CASSPKVDRVGSPLHF
DNA: TGTGCCAGTAGTCCAAAGGTCGACAGGGTTGGTTCACCCCTCCACTTT

size: -
D: -
V: TRBV3-1/TRBV3-2
J: TRBJ1-2
CDR3: CASSPLLFVGYTF
DNA: TGTGCCAGCAGCCCCCTCCTGTTCGTTGGCTACACCTTC

size: -
D: -
V: TRBV4-3
J: TRBJ2-7
CDR3: CASSQVWPIYEQYF
DNA: TGCGCCAGCAGCCAAGTCTGGCCGATCTACGAGCAGTACTTC

size: few
D: -
V: TRBV3-1/TRBV3-2
J: TRBJ2-1
CDR3: CASSQTGKQFF
DNA: TGTGCCAGCAGCCAGACCGGGAAGCAGTTCTTC

size: -
D: -
V: TRBV9
J: TRBJ1-3
CDR3: CASSVGTAGNTIYF
DNA: TGTGCCAGCAGCGTAGGGACAGCTGGAAACACCATATATTTT

size: -
D: -
V: TRBV12-3/TRBV12-4
J: TRBJ2-7
CDR3: CASSRDNEQYF
DNA: TGTGCCAGCAGTAGGGACAACGAGCAGTACTTC

size: -
D: -
V: TRBV12-3/TRBV12-4
J: TRBJ1-5
CDR3: CASSPTQGPKHF
DNA: TGTGCCAGCAGTCCCACTCAGGGTCCAAAGCATTTT

size: -
D: -
V: TRBV10-2
J: TRBJ1-5
CDR3: CASSEAGRPEPQHF
DNA: TGCGCCAGCAGTGAGGCTGGGCGACCTGAGCCCCAGCATTTT

size: -
D: TRBD1
V: TRBV18
J: TRBJ1-5
CDR3: CASSPGQGEPNQPQHF
DNA: TGTGCCAGCTCACCTGGACAGGGGGAACCCAATCAGCCCCAGCATTTT

size: -
D: TRBD1
V: TRBV15
J: TRBJ2-7
CDR3: CATSSHRDRGPYEQYF
DNA: TGTGCCACCAGCTCACACCGGGACAGGGGACCCTACGAGCAGTACTTC

size: -
D: -
V: TRBV6-6
J: TRBJ1-6
CDR3: CASSYSFTDSNSPLHF
DNA: TGTGCCAGCAGTTACTCGTTTACGGACAGTAATTCACCCCTCCACTTT

size: few
D: TRBD2
V: TRBV7-9
J: TRBJ2-7
CDR3: CASTGGETYEQYF
DNA: TGTGCCAGCACCGGGGGGGAGACCTACGAGCAGTACTTC

size: -
D: TRBD1
V: TRBV19
J: TRBJ1-2
CDR3: CASRTGDYGYTF
DNA: TGTGCCAGTAGGACAGGGGACTATGGCTACACCTTC

size: -
D: TRBD1
V: TRBV19
J: TRBJ1-1
CDR3: CASSITPRGQEAFF
DNA: TGTGCCAGTAGTATCACCCCCAGGGGGCAGGAGGCTTTCTTT

size: -
D: TRBD1
V: TRBV18
J: TRBJ2-7
CDR3: CASSPGTGTPEQYF
DNA: TGTGCCAGCTCACCAGGGACAGGGACTCCCGAGCAGTACTTC

size: -
D: -
V: TRBV7-2
J: TRBJ1-2
CDR3: CASSLADGDYGYTF
DNA: TGTGCCAGCAGCTTAGCGGACGGGGACTATGGCTACACCTTC

size: -
D: -
V: TRBV4-2
J: TRBJ2-7
CDR3: CASSQGSAEAYEQYF
DNA: TGTGCCAGCAGCCAAGGATCTGCGGAAGCCTACGAGCAGTACTTC

size: few
D: TRBD1
V: TRBV19
J: TRBJ2-7
CDR3: CASRFRGNLDYEQYF
DNA: TGTGCCAGTAGATTCAGGGGGAATTTGGACTACGAGCAGTACTTC

size: -
D: -
V: TRBV12-2
J: TRBJ2-7
CDR3: CASRLGLWSSGSTGHEQYF
DNA: TGTGCAAGTCGCTTAGGCTTGTGGTCTAGCGGGAGTACCGGCCACGAGCAGTACTTC